Listed here is a single T cell receptor (beta chain). The sample originates from a study of T cells after somatic rescue of genetic block. This CDR3 has 13 amino acids. CDR1 and CDR2 from the germline V gene are MNHEY and SVGAGI. The V end was cut by 2 bases, the J end by 7 bases, with 12 bases between. The data were produced by immunoSEQ multiplex PCR, yet TCRdb's version contains in-frame clones alone and is incomplete. The sample yields roughly 11,000 clones, 71% seen once. This receptor was obtained from a boy under 18. The source material was peripheral blood mononuclear cells (PBMCs). This chain joins TRBV6-5 and TRBJ2-7; D might be TRBD1 or TRBD2, each matching 5 bases. CDR3 amino acids: CASSYMGVGEQYF. The CDR3 DNA is TGTGCCAGCAGTTACATGGGGGTGGGGGAGCAGTACTTC.